This T cell receptor (beta chain) came from a study of blood T cell repertoires in COVID-19. Whole-study context: Sites across the United States, Italy and Spain contributed samples from acute and convalescent COVID-19. Sources were T cells, B-cell-depleted T cells, or PBMCs; the material itself was cDNA or gDNA.

Authors' methods: Researchers report that nucleated cell counts were estimated from reference gene primer amplification. The table came from immunoSEQ multiplex PCR; TCRdb's copy has only in-frame clones and leaves some out. V and J calls and clone size are as listed in that table; D and trimming were resolved from the DNA. Here the sample spans roughly 96,000 clones, roughly 80% being singletons. The material sequenced was peripheral blood. This sequence originates from a man older than 75 with acute or convalescent COVID-19.

The CDR3 spells CASSPVSSGNTIYF. CDR3 sequence (DNA): TGTGCCAGCAGCCCTGTGAGCTCTGGAAACACCATATATTTT. The rearrangement joins TRBV7-2 to TRBJ1-3; D call uncertain. This CDR3 is 14 amino acids long. V was shortened by 5 bases and J by 0 bases, with 8 bases between the two germline ends. Germline values: CDR1 SGHTA, CDR2 FQGNSA.